The clone carrying this T cell receptor beta chain was seen more than once but under ten times. Template material for TCR beta VDJ and CDR3 profiling consisted of genomic DNA. MiXCR was run by TCRdb on the reads, yielding one entry per CDR3 protein. The sample has 180,000 or so distinct CDR3 sequences, under 50% seen once. An expansion of CD8+CD57+ cells by flow cytometry had been shown in patients chosen for sequencing. This CDR3 contains 13 residues. V shed 4 bases, J shed 0 bases, and the junction held 2 bases outside the gene matches. Germline V gives CDR1 DFQATT, CDR2 SNEGSKA (reference sequence). This entry is derived from a study of CD8+CD57+ T cells in acquired aplastic anemia.

Sequenced sample: sorted CD4+, CD8+, or CD8+CD57+ T cells (not recorded which) from PBMCs. This receptor was obtained from a human donor with aplastic anemia. V gene TRBV20-1 combines with J gene TRBJ2-7; 8 bases are shared with TRBD1. The CDR3 DNA reads as TGCAGTGCTACGGGACAGGTCTCCTACGAGCAGTACTTC. It is translated as CSATGQVSYEQYF.